This T cell receptor (beta chain) comes out of a study of cytotoxic CD8 clonotypes in ibrutinib-treated CLL. Study context: Investigators reported some 24 partial and 2 complete responses; after median 68 months, approximately 15 patients remained remitted and around twelve progressed. The taking of response samples occurred after a median roughly 11 months of treatment, with a range of 6 to 36. General study findings and limits: Rare overall, public clonotypes shrank or held steady under therapy. Samples from sustained-remission and progressing patients were taken at different times.

Germline V lookup: CDR1 MNHNS, CDR2 SASEGT. V was pared by 10 bases and J by 0 bases, with 6 bases of the junction left unmatched. This CDR3 contains 13 residues. With regard to this clone: Its antigen remains unknown.

Some clones are missing from TCRdb's copy, which holds only in-frame ones; the method was immunoSEQ multiplex PCR. This table holds about 140,000 clones, 91% found once. The chain links TRBV6-1 to TRBJ2-7, with 7 positions matching TRBD2. The starting material was PBMCs, obtained after 12 months of ibrutinib treatment. The sequence came from a human donor with chronic lymphocytic leukemia. Written as DNA, the CDR3 is TGTGCCAATCGAGGCGGGAGCTCCTACGAGCAGTACTTC. Translated: CANRGGSSYEQYF.